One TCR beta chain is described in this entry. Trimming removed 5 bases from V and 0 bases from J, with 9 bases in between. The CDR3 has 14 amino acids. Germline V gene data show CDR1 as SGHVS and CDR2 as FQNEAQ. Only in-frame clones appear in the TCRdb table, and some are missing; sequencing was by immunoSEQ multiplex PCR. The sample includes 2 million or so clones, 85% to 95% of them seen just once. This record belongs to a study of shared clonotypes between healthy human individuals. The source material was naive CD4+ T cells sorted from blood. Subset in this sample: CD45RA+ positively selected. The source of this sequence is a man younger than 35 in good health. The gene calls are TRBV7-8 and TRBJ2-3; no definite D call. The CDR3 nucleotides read TGTGCCAGCAGCATCTTGACTAGCACAGATACGCAGTATTTT. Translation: CASSILTSTDTQYF.